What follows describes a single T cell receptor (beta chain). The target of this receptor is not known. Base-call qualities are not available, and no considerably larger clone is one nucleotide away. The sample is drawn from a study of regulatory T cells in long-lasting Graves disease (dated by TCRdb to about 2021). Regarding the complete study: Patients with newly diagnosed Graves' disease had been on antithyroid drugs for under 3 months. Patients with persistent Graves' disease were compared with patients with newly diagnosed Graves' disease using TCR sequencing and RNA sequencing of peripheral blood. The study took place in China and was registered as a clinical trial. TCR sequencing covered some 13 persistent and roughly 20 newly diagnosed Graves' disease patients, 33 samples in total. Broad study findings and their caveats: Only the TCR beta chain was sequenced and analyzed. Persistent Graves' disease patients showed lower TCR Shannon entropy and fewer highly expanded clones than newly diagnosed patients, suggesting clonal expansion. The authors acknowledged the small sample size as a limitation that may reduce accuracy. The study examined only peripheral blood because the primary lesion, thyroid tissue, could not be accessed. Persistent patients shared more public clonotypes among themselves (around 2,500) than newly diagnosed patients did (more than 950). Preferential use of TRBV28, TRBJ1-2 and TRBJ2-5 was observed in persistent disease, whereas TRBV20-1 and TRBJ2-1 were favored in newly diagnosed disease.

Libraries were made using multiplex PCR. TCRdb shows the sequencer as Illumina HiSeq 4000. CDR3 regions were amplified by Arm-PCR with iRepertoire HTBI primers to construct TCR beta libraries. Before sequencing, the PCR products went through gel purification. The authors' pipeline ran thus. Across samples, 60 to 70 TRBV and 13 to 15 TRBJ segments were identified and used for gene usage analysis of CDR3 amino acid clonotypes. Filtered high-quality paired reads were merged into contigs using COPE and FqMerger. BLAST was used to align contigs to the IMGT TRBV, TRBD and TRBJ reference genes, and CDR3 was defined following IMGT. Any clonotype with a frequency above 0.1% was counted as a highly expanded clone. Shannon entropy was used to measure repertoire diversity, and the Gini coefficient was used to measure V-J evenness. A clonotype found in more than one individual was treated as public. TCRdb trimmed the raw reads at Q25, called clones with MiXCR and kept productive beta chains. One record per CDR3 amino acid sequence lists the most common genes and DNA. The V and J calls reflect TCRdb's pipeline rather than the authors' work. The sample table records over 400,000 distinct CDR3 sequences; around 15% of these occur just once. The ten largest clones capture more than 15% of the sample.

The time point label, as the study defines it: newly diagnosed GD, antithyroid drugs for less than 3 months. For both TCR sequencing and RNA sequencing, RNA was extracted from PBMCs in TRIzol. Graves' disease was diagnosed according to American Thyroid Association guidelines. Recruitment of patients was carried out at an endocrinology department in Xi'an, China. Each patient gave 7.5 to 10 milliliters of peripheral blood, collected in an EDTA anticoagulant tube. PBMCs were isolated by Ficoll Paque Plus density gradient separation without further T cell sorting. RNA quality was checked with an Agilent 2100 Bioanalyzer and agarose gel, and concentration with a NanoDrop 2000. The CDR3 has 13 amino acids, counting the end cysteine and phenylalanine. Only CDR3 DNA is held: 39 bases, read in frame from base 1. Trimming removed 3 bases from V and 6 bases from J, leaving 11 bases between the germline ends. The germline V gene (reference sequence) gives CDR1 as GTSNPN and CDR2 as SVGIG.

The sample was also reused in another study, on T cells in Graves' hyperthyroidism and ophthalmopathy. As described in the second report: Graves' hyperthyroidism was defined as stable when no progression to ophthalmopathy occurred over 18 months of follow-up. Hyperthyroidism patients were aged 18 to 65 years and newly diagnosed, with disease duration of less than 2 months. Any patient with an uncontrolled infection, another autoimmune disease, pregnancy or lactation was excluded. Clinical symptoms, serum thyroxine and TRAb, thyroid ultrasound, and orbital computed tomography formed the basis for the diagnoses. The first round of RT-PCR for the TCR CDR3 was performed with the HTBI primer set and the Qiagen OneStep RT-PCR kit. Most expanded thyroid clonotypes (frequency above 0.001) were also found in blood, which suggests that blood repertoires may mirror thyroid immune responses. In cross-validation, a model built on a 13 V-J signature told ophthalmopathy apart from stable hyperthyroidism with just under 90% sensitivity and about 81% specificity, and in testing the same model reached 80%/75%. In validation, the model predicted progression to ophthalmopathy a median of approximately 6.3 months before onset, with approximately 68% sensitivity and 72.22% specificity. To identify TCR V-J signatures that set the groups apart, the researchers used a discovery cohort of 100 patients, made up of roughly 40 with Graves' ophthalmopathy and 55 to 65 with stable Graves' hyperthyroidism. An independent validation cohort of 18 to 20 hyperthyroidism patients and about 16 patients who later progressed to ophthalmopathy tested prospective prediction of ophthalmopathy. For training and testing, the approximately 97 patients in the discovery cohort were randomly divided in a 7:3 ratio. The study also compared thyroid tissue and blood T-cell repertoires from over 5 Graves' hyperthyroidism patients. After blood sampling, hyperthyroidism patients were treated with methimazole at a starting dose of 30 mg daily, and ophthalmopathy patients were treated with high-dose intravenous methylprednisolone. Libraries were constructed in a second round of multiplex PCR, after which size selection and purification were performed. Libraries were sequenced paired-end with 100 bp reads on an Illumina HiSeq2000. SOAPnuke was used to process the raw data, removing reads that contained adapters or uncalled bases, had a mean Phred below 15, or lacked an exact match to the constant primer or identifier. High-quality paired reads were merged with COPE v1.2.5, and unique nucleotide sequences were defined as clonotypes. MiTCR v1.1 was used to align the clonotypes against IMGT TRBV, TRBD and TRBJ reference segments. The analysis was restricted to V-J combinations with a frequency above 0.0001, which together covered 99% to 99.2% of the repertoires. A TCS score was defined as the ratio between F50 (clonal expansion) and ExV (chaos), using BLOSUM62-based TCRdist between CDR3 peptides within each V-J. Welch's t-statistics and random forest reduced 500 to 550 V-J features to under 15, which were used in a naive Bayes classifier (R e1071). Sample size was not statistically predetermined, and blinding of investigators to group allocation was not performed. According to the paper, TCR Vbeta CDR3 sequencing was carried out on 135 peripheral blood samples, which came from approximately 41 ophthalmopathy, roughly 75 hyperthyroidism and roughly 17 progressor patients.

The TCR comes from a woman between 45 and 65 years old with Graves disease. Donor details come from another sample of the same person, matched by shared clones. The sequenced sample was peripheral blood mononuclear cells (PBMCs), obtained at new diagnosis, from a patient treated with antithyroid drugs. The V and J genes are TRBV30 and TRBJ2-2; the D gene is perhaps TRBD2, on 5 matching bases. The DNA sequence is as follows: TGTGCCTGGAGCGGAGGTGAGGCCGGGGAGCTGTTTTTT. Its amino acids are CAWSGGEAGELFF.